This T cell receptor (beta chain) was sequenced in a study of OX40 agonist ivuxolimab in advanced cancers. The overall study: Patients received ivuxolimab, an intravenous treatment, every 2 weeks at 0.01 to 10 mg/kg.

For this clone: Its matching antigen is unknown.

Study-wide points: Expanded clones belonging to CD8+ T cells outnumbered, on average, those of CD4+.

TCRdb's copy holds only in-frame clones and misses some; the assay was immunoSEQ multiplex PCR. This sample has some 39,000 clones, with more than 70% found just once. Sample: CD4+ or CD8+ T cells sorted from blood, taken in a trial of the OX40 agonist ivuxolimab. The clonotype was recovered from an adult with an advanced solid tumor such as melanoma, head and neck, liver or kidney cancer.

The CDR3 DNA follows: TGTGCCAGTGGGGACCTTAATGAAAAACTGTTTTTT. It yields the protein CASGDLNEKLFF. The chain employs TRBV19 and TRBJ1-4; tentatively, D is TRBD1 (5 bases). Trimming removed 8 bases from V and 4 bases from J, with 8 bases in between. The CDR3 has 12 residues. Germline loops: CDR1 LNHDA, CDR2 SQIVND (reference sequence).